One sample yielded the 32 T cell receptor beta chains listed below, sequenced in a study of blood T cells in healthy people across ages (dated by TCRdb to the mid-2010s). Libraries were constructed by 5' RACE. Sequencer: Illumina HiSeq 2500. The second PCR ran for about 6 to 12 cycles and used a J-beta primer mix along with a sample-barcoded 5' primer. TCRdb redid the processing of the public reads, applying fastp at Q25 and MiXCR, and retained in-frame beta chains. Duplicate CDR3 protein sequences are folded into a single record with the most common DNA and genes. In all, the sample holds around 1,000,000 distinct CDR3 sequences, and 35% to 45% of those were seen once. 13% of the sample is held by the ten biggest clonotypes. The source material was blood. All receptors derive from a man between 18 and 29 years old in good health.

This clonotype was counted many times. The J gene is TRBJ2-3, the V gene TRBV5-1; the D is unclear. The length of the CDR3 is 16 residues. Trimming took 1 base from V and 0 from J, leaving 12 bases between them. Germline-derived CDR1 and CDR2 are SGHRS and YFSETQ. Written as DNA, the CDR3 is TGCGCCAGCAGCTTGTCTCCCGATCCTAGCACAGATACGCAGTATTTT. Translation gives CASSLSPDPSTDTQYF.

This clonotype turned up a few times. The rearrangement links TRBV6-5 to TRBJ2-7; possible D gene TRBD2, 7 bases. Trimming cost V 7 bases and J 0 bases, with 13 bases left between them. This CDR3 is 14 amino acids long. Germline V lookup: CDR1 MNHEY, CDR2 SVGAGI. In DNA form, the CDR3 reads TGTGCCAGCACTCGCGGGGGCACCTCCTACGAGCAGTACTTC. It yields the protein CASTRGGTSYEQYF.

The J gene is TRBJ1-2, the V gene TRBV9, with TRBD1 matching 9 bases. The ends lost 0 bases at V and 2 bases at J; junction bases unmatched: 5. CDR1 is SGDLS and CDR2 is YYNGEE in the germline V gene. The CDR3 covers 16 residues. The CDR3 is CASSVAGTGTNYGYTF. CDR3 nucleotides: TGTGCCAGCAGCGTAGCGGGGACAGGGACCAACTATGGCTACACCTTC.

The chain joins TRBV7-2 to TRBJ2-1; 8 bases are a match to TRBD1. The germline CDR1 and CDR2 sequences are SGHTA and FQGNSA. Losses at the gene ends were 4 bases for V and 7 bases for J; bases not matched to a gene: 9. CDR3 length: 15 residues. In DNA, the CDR3 is TGTGCCAGCAGCTCCCAGGCGCAGGGGGCGAATGAGCAGTTCTTC. This codes for CASSSQAQGANEQFF.

This rearrangement joins TRBV20-1 to TRBJ2-1, with 8 bases identical to TRBD1. The CDR3 length is 13 residues. Germline CDR1 reads DFQATT; CDR2 reads SNEGSKA (reference sequence). After removal of 6 bases from V and 6 bases from J, the junction contained 7 bases not matched to a gene. CDR3 nucleotides: TGCAGTGCCCCGACAGGGGATCGCAATGAGCAGTTCTTC. This sequence encodes CSAPTGDRNEQFF.

Comments on this clonotype: Germline and junction disagree at one end, which may indicate a read error. CDR3: CASMLWGEYNYGHTF. CDR3 sequence (DNA): TGTGCCAGCATGCTCTGGGGAGAATATAACTATGGCCACACCTTC. This chain links TRBV28 with TRBJ1-2; D gene uncertain. Germline V lookup: CDR1 MDHEN, CDR2 SYDVKM. This CDR3 is 15 amino acids long.

The V call is TRBV5-1, the J call TRBJ1-3; maybe TRBD1 (5 bases). V lost 0 bases to trimming and J lost 7 bases, with 17 bases between them. Germline V lookup: CDR1 SGHRS, CDR2 YFSETQ. This CDR3 contains 16 residues. CDR3 DNA sequence: TGCGCCAGCAGCTTGGTCGCGGGACTCGGACGGAACACCATATATTTT. Its protein is CASSLVAGLGRNTIYF.

This clonotype was detected only a few times. The genes are TRBV7-9 and TRBJ1-1, with D hard to call. The CDR3 extends over 12 amino acids. Trimming removed 6 bases from V and 2 bases from J, with 7 bases in between. Germline V gene lookup returns CDR1 SEHNR and CDR2 FQNEAQ (reference sequence). The CDR3 sequence: CASRGPNTEAFF. CDR3 sequence (DNA): TGTGCCAGCAGGGGCCCTAACACTGAAGCTTTCTTT.

This clonotype was seen a few times. The chain joins TRBV12-3 or TRBV12-4 to TRBJ2-2; TRBD2 is a possible D gene (5 bases). The CDR3 length is 15 residues. Trimming cost V 5 bases and J 1 base, with 11 bases left between them. The CDR3 DNA follows: TGTGCCAGCAGTCGCGGACTTCTGAACACCGGGGAGCTGTTTTTT. Translated, it gives CASSRGLLNTGELFF.

The CDR3 protein is CASSWNPGLAGNEQFF. In DNA, the CDR3 is TGTGCCAGCAGTTGGAACCCGGGGCTAGCGGGTAATGAGCAGTTCTTC. This sequence joins TRBV27 and TRBJ2-1; 8 nucleotides line up with TRBD2. The junction had 12 bases not matched to a gene; V was cut back by 4 bases and J by 7 bases. The germline V gene has CDR1 MNHEY and CDR2 SMNVEV (reference sequence). CDR3 length: 16 residues.

This sequence joins TRBV13 and TRBJ1-2; TRBD1 agrees at 8 bases. Unmatched junction bases numbered 11, after V lost 3 bases and J lost 5 bases. The CDR3 is 16 residues long. CDR1 and CDR2 (germline): PRHDT, FYEKMQ (reference sequence). CDR3 region: CASSFSGTGSLYGYTF. The CDR3 DNA follows: TGTGCCAGCAGCTTTAGTGGGACAGGTAGTTTATATGGCTACACCTTC.

As for this clonotype: A read error may account for a junction end that differs from germline. The V call is TRBV4-3, the J call TRBJ2-3; a weak D match, TRBD2 (6 bases). The CDR3 is 16 residues long. CDR1 and CDR2 (germline): LGHNA, YSLEER. CDR3 sequence reads: CASSQDRRTSTDAQYF. CDR3 bases: TGCGCAAGCAGCCAAGATCGCAGAACTAGCACAGATGCGCAGTATTTT.

The chain is built from TRBV4-2 and TRBJ2-2, with TRBD2 as a possible D gene (6 bases). The CDR3 has 16 amino acids. V was cut by 0 bases and J by 2 bases, with 10 bases left in between. Germline CDR1 LGHNA, CDR2 YNFKEQ. CDR3 sequence reads: CASSQDIAANTGELFF. Written as DNA, the CDR3 is TGTGCCAGCAGCCAAGATATAGCGGCCAACACCGGGGAGCTGTTTTTT.

In this sample, this clonotype turned up once. The chain recombines TRBV3-1 with TRBJ1-2, with TRBD1 matching 7 bases. CDR3 length: 17 residues. Germline lookup yields CDR1 LGHDT and CDR2 YNNKEL (reference sequence). V trimming: 5 bases; J trimming: 4 bases; junction bases outside the gene matches: 16. The CDR3: CASSTKKGTESAYGYTF. In DNA, the CDR3 is TGTGCCAGCAGCACCAAGAAAGGGACAGAGTCCGCCTATGGCTACACCTTC.

The rearrangement uses TRBV27 and TRBJ2-5, with D perhaps matching TRBD2 (5 bases). Germline loops: CDR1 MNHEY, CDR2 SMNVEV (reference sequence). Trimming removed 3 bases from V and 5 bases from J, with 13 bases in between. The CDR3 consists of 14 residues. CDR3: CASSLGAGRETQYF. DNA of the CDR3: TGTGCCAGCAGTTTGGGAGCAGGACGGGAGACCCAGTACTTC.

This clonotype was recorded at least ten times. The chain has TRBV5-1 and TRBJ2-1; the D gene is possibly TRBD1 (6 bases). The germline V gene encodes CDR1 SGHRS and CDR2 YFSETQ. The CDR3 is made up of 15 amino acids. Trimming removed 0 bases at V and 4 bases at J, with 11 bases between. CDR3 protein: CASSLGGQTYNEQFF. CDR3 DNA: TGCGCCAGCAGCTTGGGTGGACAGACATACAATGAGCAGTTCTTC. Full variable domain (remainder filled in from reference TRBV5-1 and TRBJ2-1): KAGVTQTPRYLIKTRGQQVTLSCSPISGHRSVSWYQQTPGQGLQFLFEYFSETQRNKGNFPGRFSGRQFSNSRSEMNVSTLELGDSALYLCASSLGGQTYNEQFFGPGTRLTVL.

The chain carries TRBV5-1 and TRBJ1-4; 10 bases align to TRBD1. CDR1 and CDR2 (germline): SGHRS, YFSETQ. V was clipped by 2 bases and J by 8 bases; unmatched bases: 6. The CDR3 sequence is 15 residues long. The CDR3: CASSFVGTGEEKLFF. Written as DNA, the CDR3 is TGCGCCAGCAGCTTCGTCGGGACAGGGGAAGAAAAACTGTTTTTT. Combining the CDR3 with reference TRBV5-1 and TRBJ1-4 gives the whole variable domain KAGVTQTPRYLIKTRGQQVTLSCSPISGHRSVSWYQQTPGQGLQFLFEYFSETQRNKGNFPGRFSGRQFSNSRSEMNVSTLELGDSALYLCASSFVGTGEEKLFFGSGTQLSVL.

This clonotype was counted only a few times. The chain employs TRBV11-2 and TRBJ1-2; TRBD1 matches 7 bases. CDR1 and CDR2 from the germline V gene are SGHAT and FQNNGV. CDR3 length: 17 residues. Germline trimming cut 5 bases from V and 2 bases from J; bases unmatched to any gene: 14. CDR3 sequence (DNA): TGTGCCAGCAGCACCTGGACTAAGAGAGGGGGCAACTATGGCTACACCTTC. Translation gives CASSTWTKRGGNYGYTF.

This clonotype came up many times. This CDR3 reads CASSFNSATQYF. The CDR3 region has the DNA TGTGCCAGCAGCTTTAACAGCGCAACGCAGTACTTC. The V and J genes are TRBV7-2 and TRBJ2-7; D unclear. CDR1 is SGHTA, CDR2 FQGNSA, per germline. Trimming left V 3 bases short and J 9 bases short, with 12 bases between. CDR3 length: 12 amino acids. The full variable domain, completed using reference TRBV7-2 and TRBJ2-7, is GAGVSQSPSNKVTEKGKDVELRCDPISGHTALYWYRQSLGQGLEFLIYFQGNSAPDKSGLPSDRFSAERTGGSVSTLTIQRTQQEDSAVYLCASSFNSATQYFGPGTRLTVT.

This clonotype was recorded a few times. This rearrangement joins TRBV2 to TRBJ1-1; TRBD1 might be the D (6 bases). CDR1 is SNHLY and CDR2 is FYNNEI in the germline V gene. There are 15 residues in the CDR3. Trimming removed 6 bases from V and 3 bases from J, with 17 bases in between. The CDR3 loop is CASRATYRDDTEAFF. The CDR3 DNA is TGTGCCAGCAGAGCAACCTACAGGGACGACACTGAAGCTTTCTTT.

The chain has TRBV6-2 or TRBV6-3 and TRBJ2-1; the match to TRBD1 covers 7 bases. The J call is in doubt because the DNA end fits TRBJ2-7 better. This CDR3 is built from 15 residues. Germline values: CDR1 MNHEY, CDR2 SVGEGT. CDR3 nucleotides: TGTGCCAGCAGTTACTGGGACAGTTCCTACAATGAGCAGTACTTC. The encoded protein is CASSYWDSSYNEQYF.

V is TRBV6-5 and J is TRBJ1-4, with a tentative D call TRBD1 (5 bases). The CDR3 runs 14 residues. Trimming pared 6 bases from V and 8 bases from J, leaving 16 bases between. The V gene's germline CDR1 is MNHEY and CDR2 SVGAGI. CDR3 amino acids: CASRLGAEKEKLFF. For the CDR3, the DNA is TGTGCCAGCAGGCTCGGGGCAGAGAAGGAAAAACTGTTTTTT.

The V call is TRBV6-5, the J call TRBJ1-1, with 9 bases aligning to TRBD1. The CDR3 totals 16 residues. Germline loops: CDR1 MNHEY, CDR2 SVGAGI. V shed 7 bases and J 0 bases; nucleotides not matched to a gene: 9. The CDR3, as DNA: TGTGCCAGCAACCGCGGGACAGGGAGGCTGAACACTGAAGCTTTCTTT. It is translated as CASNRGTGRLNTEAFF.

This clonotype was counted ten times or more. The rearrangement uses TRBV10-3 and TRBJ2-3; perhaps TRBD2 as D (7 bases). Germline V gene data show CDR1 as ENHRY and CDR2 as SYGVKD. The CDR3 spans 15 residues. Trimming removed 4 bases from V and 1 base from J, with 12 bases in between. The CDR3, as DNA: TGTGCCATCAGTGTTGACGGGGGGCGCACAGATACGCAGTATTTT. Residues: CAISVDGGRTDTQYF.

The rearrangement uses TRBV25-1 and TRBJ2-1, with 7 bases that match TRBD1. The CDR3 is made up of 13 amino acids. Trimming cost V 6 bases and J 6 bases; bases outside gene matches: 5. CDR1 and CDR2 from the germline V gene are MGHDK and SYGVNS. The CDR3 nucleotides read TGTGCCAGCAGAGGGGACAGCCTCAATGAGCAGTTCTTC. Residues: CASRGDSLNEQFF.

This clonotype was observed once. The CDR3 DNA sequence: TGCAGCGTTGAAGAGTGGGGGTCGTCTGGGGCCAACGTCCTGACTTTC. Translating it yields CSVEEWGSSGANVLTF. This chain joins TRBV29-1 and TRBJ2-6; D possibly uses TRBD1 or TRBD2 (5 bases each). CDR1 is SQVTM, CDR2 ANQGSEA, per germline. The length of the CDR3 is 16 residues. Trimming took off 0 bases at V and 1 base at J, with 10 bases between the two ends.

The rearrangement joins TRBV20-1 to TRBJ1-2, with 7 bases lining up with TRBD1. V lost 6 bases to trimming and J lost 4 bases; unmatched junction nucleotides: 5. Germline CDR1 reads DFQATT; CDR2 reads SNEGSKA (reference sequence). The CDR3 is 12 amino acids. The CDR3 sequence: CSAPTGPYGYTF. DNA for the CDR3: TGCAGTGCCCCGACAGGGCCCTATGGCTACACCTTC.

The rearrangement uses TRBV5-1 and TRBJ2-3; possible D gene TRBD2, 6 bases. The CDR3 totals 15 residues. Germline V gene data show CDR1 as SGHRS and CDR2 as YFSETQ. The V end lost 8 bases, the J end lost 5 bases, and 21 bases lay between the germline ends. In DNA form, the CDR3 reads TGCGCCAGTATTACCGGGACGGTGGAGGGAGATACGCAGTATTTT. Encoded protein: CASITGTVEGDTQYF.

V is TRBV20-1 and J is TRBJ1-5, with 8 bases lining up with TRBD1. Germline trimming cut 0 bases from V and 1 base from J; bases unmatched to any gene: 11. Germline V gene data show CDR1 as DFQATT and CDR2 as SNEGSKA (reference sequence). The length of the CDR3 is 18 residues. The CDR3 loop is CSARDHLKDRVSNQPQHF. The CDR3 DNA reads as TGCAGTGCTAGAGATCATCTCAAGGACAGGGTAAGCAATCAGCCCCAGCATTTT.

J is TRBJ2-3 and V is TRBV20-1; 9 nucleotides match TRBD1. The length of the CDR3 is 13 residues. V was clipped by 4 bases and J by 6 bases; unmatched bases: 5. In germline, CDR1 is DFQATT, CDR2 SNEGSKA (reference sequence). The CDR3, as DNA: TGCAGTGCTATTCACAGGGGGCTTGATACGCAGTATTTT. It specifies CSAIHRGLDTQYF.

The chain has TRBV9 and TRBJ2-1; D not resolved. Per the germline V gene, CDR1 is SGDLS and CDR2 is YYNGEE. V was cut by 0 bases and J by 5 bases, with 18 bases left in between. The CDR3 loop spans 17 amino acids. The CDR3: CASSVGVRSGSDNEQFF. The CDR3 DNA is TGTGCCAGCAGCGTAGGTGTCCGTAGTGGTTCGGACAATGAGCAGTTCTTC.

This chain uses TRBV11-2 with TRBJ2-5, with D possibly being TRBD1 or TRBD2 (5 bases each). The germline V gene encodes CDR1 SGHAT and CDR2 FQNNGV. The CDR3 length is 15 residues. Trimming removed 5 bases at V and 11 bases at J, with 24 bases between. The CDR3 bases are TGTGCCAGCAGCCTGGGACCGGGACCGTACAATGAGCAGTACTTC. Translating it yields CASSLGPGPYNEQYF.